Listed here are 21 T cell receptor beta chains from one sample, sequenced in a study of CD8 T cells in Susac syndrome. It was with random hexamers that roughly 0.5 to 1 ug RNA was reverse transcribed. TCRdb re-called the immunoSEQ multiplex PCR reads with MiXCR, one entry per CDR3 protein. Of approximately 25,000 distinct CDR3 sequences listed, approximately 92% are singletons. The sequencing sample was made of CD8+ T cells from PBMCs. All receptors come from a human donor with Susac syndrome.

The V and J genes are TRBV18 and TRBJ2-1, with D hard to call. From germline, CDR1 is KGHSH and CDR2 LQKENI. The V and J ends lost 0 bases and 7 bases respectively, with 7 bases between them. This CDR3 contains 13 residues. In nucleotides, the CDR3 is TGTGCCAGCTCACCACCCTTGGGAAATGAGCAGTTCTTC. Translated, it gives CASSPPLGNEQFF.

The chain recombines TRBV28 with TRBJ1-1; D is ambiguous. Per the germline V gene, CDR1 is MDHEN and CDR2 is SYDVKM. CDR3 length: 12 amino acids. V was clipped by 7 bases and J by 5 bases, with 11 bases between them. The CDR3 DNA follows: TGTGCCAGCATTAGAGGAGGTACTGAAGCTTTCTTT. Its protein is CASIRGGTEAFF.

The chain employs TRBV13 and TRBJ2-1; D remains ambiguous. The CDR3 totals 11 residues. Looked up from germline, CDR1 is PRHDT and CDR2 is FYEKMQ (reference sequence). Trimming removed 5 bases from V and 9 bases from J, with 8 bases in between. Here the CDR3 DNA reads TGTGCCAGCAGCCTAATCCGTGAGCAGTTCTTC. Its protein product is CASSLIREQFF. The full variable domain, rest sourced from reference TRBV13 and TRBJ2-1, is AAGVIQSPRHLIKEKRETATLKCYPIPRHDTVYWYQQGPGQDPQFLISFYEKMQSDKGSIPDRFSAQQFSDYHSELNMSSLELGDSALYFCASSLIREQFFGPGTRLTVL.

The J gene is TRBJ2-1, the V gene TRBV23-1; D remains ambiguous. TRBV23-1 counts as an open reading frame of uncertain function. The CDR3 runs to 17 residues. V was trimmed by 2 bases and J by 3 bases, leaving 17 bases between them. The CDR3 reads CASSQHLVVVLYNEQFF. The CDR3 region has the DNA TGCGCCAGCAGTCAACACCTCGTAGTAGTACTCTACAATGAGCAGTTCTTC.

The chain couples TRBV7-9 to TRBJ1-3; D ambiguous. The CDR3 spans 12 residues. Looked up from germline, CDR1 is SEHNR and CDR2 is FQNEAQ (reference sequence). V lost 5 bases and J lost 5, with 7 bases in between. The CDR3 DNA reads as TGTGCCAGCAGCCGTGACAGAAACACCATATATTTT. Protein: CASSRDRNTIYF.

The CDR3 DNA sequence: TGTGCCAGCAGCTGGGGGACAGGGGTGAACACTGAAGCTTTCTTT. Amino acid sequence: CASSWGTGVNTEAFF. This sequence joins TRBV7-9 and TRBJ1-1; 10 nucleotides line up with TRBD1. Germline loops: CDR1 SEHNR, CDR2 FQNEAQ (reference sequence). The length of the CDR3 is 15 residues. Unmatched junction bases numbered 2, after V lost 4 bases and J lost 0 bases.

This chain connects TRBV27 to TRBJ2-7; D is possibly TRBD2 (6 bases). This CDR3 comprises 15 residues. V was clipped by 6 bases and J by 3 bases, with 18 bases between them. The germline CDR1 and CDR2 sequences are MNHEY and SMNVEV (reference sequence). CDR3: CASSLKTGEHYEQYF. Here the CDR3 DNA reads TGTGCCAGCAGCCTTAAAACGGGGGAACACTACGAGCAGTACTTC.

V usage is TRBV4-3 and J usage is TRBJ2-1; TRBD2 might be the D (6 bases). V lost 3 bases to trimming and J lost 8 bases, with 17 bases between them. This CDR3 spans 15 amino acids. The germline V gene encodes CDR1 LGHNA and CDR2 YSLEER. CDR3 amino acids: CASSHTGGEVDEQFF. The CDR3 region has the DNA TGCGCCAGCAGCCACACAGGCGGGGAAGTGGATGAGCAGTTCTTC.

As concerns this clonotype: A read error may produce the germline difference seen at one junction end. The chain carries TRBV29-1 and TRBJ1-2; D unresolved. CDR1 is SQVTM, CDR2 ANQGSEA, per germline. This CDR3 has 13 residues. Here the CDR3 DNA reads TGCAGCGTTGAAAAGGGAGTCAGCTATGGCTACCCCTTC. This encodes CSVEKGVSYGYPF. Drawing the rest from reference TRBV29-1 and TRBJ1-2, the complete variable domain is SAVISQKPSRDICQRGTSLTIQCQVDSQVTMMFWYRQQPGQSLTLIATANQGSEATYESGFVIDKFPISRPNLTFSTLTVSNMSPEDSSIYLCSVEKGVSYGYPFGSGTRLTVV.

This clonotype was observed a single time. This chain uses TRBV12-3 or TRBV12-4 with TRBJ2-1; possibly TRBD1 for D (5 bases). The CDR3 covers 15 residues. V lost 4 bases to trimming and J lost 7 bases, with 17 bases between them. CDR3 region: CASSYAPQGKNEQFF. The CDR3 region has the DNA TGTGCCAGCAGTTATGCCCCGCAGGGAAAGAATGAGCAGTTCTTC.

This clonotype was picked up a small number of times. This chain links TRBV12-3 or TRBV12-4 with TRBJ2-7; D gene ambiguous. V shed 3 bases and J shed 4 bases, with 13 bases lying between them. CDR3 length: 14 residues. The CDR3 DNA sequence: TGTGCCAGCAGTTTCGCCGAGAAGCCTTACGAGCAGTACTTC. Protein: CASSFAEKPYEQYF.

The rearrangement links TRBV6-5 to TRBJ2-5, with D perhaps matching TRBD2 (6 bases). The length of the CDR3 is 13 residues. Germline CDR1 reads MNHEY; CDR2 reads SVGAGI. The V and J ends lost 1 base and 4 bases respectively, with 7 bases between them. CDR3 nucleotide sequence: TGTGCCAGCAGTTACTTGGGGGGAGAGACCCAGTACTTC. Residues: CASSYLGGETQYF.

This clonotype was seen a handful of times. The V gene is TRBV11-3, the J gene TRBJ2-2; D is possibly TRBD1 (6 bases). The CDR3 covers 15 residues. CDR1 and CDR2 from the germline V gene are SGHNT and YENEEA. V was shortened by 3 bases and J by 4 bases, with 12 bases between the two germline ends. CDR3 DNA sequence: TGTGCCAGCAGCTTGAGGGGGAAGGGCACCGGGGAGCTGTTTTTT. Protein product: CASSLRGKGTGELFF.

The chain joins TRBV10-3 to TRBJ2-7; D ambiguous. The CDR3 runs to 14 residues. The germline gives CDR1 ENHRY, CDR2 SYGVKD. With 7 bases removed from V and 7 bases from J, the gap between germline ends came to 20 bases. The CDR3 coding sequence is TGTGCCATCAAAATTGGTGACCCCTTCGGGGAGCAGTACTTC. As protein: CAIKIGDPFGEQYF.

The V call is TRBV4-2, the J call TRBJ1-5; the match to TRBD1 covers 7 bases. Per the germline V gene, CDR1 is LGHNA and CDR2 is YNFKEQ. The junction had 13 bases not matched to a gene; V was cut back by 2 bases and J by 0 bases. CDR3 length: 19 amino acids. CDR3 loop: CASSQTPGDRGYSNQPQHF. The CDR3 DNA reads as TGTGCCAGCAGCCAAACACCTGGGGACAGAGGGTATAGCAATCAGCCCCAGCATTTT.

The chain carries TRBV24-1 and TRBJ2-1, with D possibly being TRBD1 (6 bases). CDR1 is KGHDR and CDR2 is SFDVKD in the germline V gene. Deletions cut 3 bases from V and 4 bases from J, with 12 bases between. The CDR3 is 15 amino acids. As DNA, the CDR3 is TGTGCCACCAGTGATGAGGGGGTCCTTTACAATGAGCAGTTCTTC. Encoded protein: CATSDEGVLYNEQFF.

The rearrangement joins TRBV5-1 to TRBJ1-2; 10 nucleotides agree with TRBD1. The CDR3 loop spans 16 amino acids. The junction had 6 bases not matched to a gene; V was cut back by 3 bases and J by 1 base. Germline assignment: CDR1 SGHRS and CDR2 YFSETQ. CDR3 residues: CASSSGTGANNYGYTF. The CDR3 DNA is TGCGCCAGCAGCTCCGGGACAGGGGCTAATAACTATGGCTACACCTTC. Filled out from reference TRBV5-1 and TRBJ1-2, the complete variable domain reads KAGVTQTPRYLIKTRGQQVTLSCSPISGHRSVSWYQQTPGQGLQFLFEYFSETQRNKGNFPGRFSGRQFSNSRSEMNVSTLELGDSALYLCASSSGTGANNYGYTFGSGTRLTVV.

The chain recombines TRBV29-1 with TRBJ1-2; D unresolved. The CDR3 spans 12 residues. Trimming took 8 bases from V and 2 from J, leaving 12 bases between them. Germline V lookup: CDR1 SQVTM, CDR2 ANQGSEA. The CDR3 DNA sequence: TGCAGCACCGAGGGAGGGAACTATGGCTACACCTTC. It specifies CSTEGGNYGYTF. Full variable domain (remainder filled in from reference TRBV29-1 and TRBJ1-2): SAVISQKPSRDICQRGTSLTIQCQVDSQVTMMFWYRQQPGQSLTLIATANQGSEATYESGFVIDKFPISRPNLTFSTLTVSNMSPEDSSIYLCSTEGGNYGYTFGSGTRLTVV.

The V gene is TRBV9, the J gene TRBJ2-2; 9 bases match TRBD1. The CDR3 length is 17 residues. V lost 2 bases, J lost 0 bases, and 5 bases stayed unmatched. CDR1 and CDR2 from the germline V gene are SGDLS and YYNGEE. The CDR3 nucleotides read TGTGCCAGCAGCGTTCAACGGGACAGGGCGAACACCGGGGAGCTGTTTTTT. This encodes CASSVQRDRANTGELFF.

This clonotype was detected only once. This rearrangement joins TRBV9 to TRBJ2-7; D possibly corresponds to TRBD1 (5 bases). CDR3 length: 15 residues. The germline V and J ends were trimmed by 1 base and 5 bases, with 16 bases remaining between them. Germline CDR1 is SGDLS and CDR2 is YYNGEE. CDR3 coding DNA: TGTGCCAGCAGCGTATCCCGGCAGGGTGGCAACGAGCAGTACTTC. It encodes CASSVSRQGGNEQYF.

Here the CDR3 DNA reads TGTGCCTGCGCTGGGGGTACCAGCTCCTACAATGAGCAGTTCTTC. Residues: CACAGGTSSYNEQFF. The chain couples TRBV19 to TRBJ2-1, with D tentatively TRBD1 or TRBD2 (5 bases each). Germline V gene data show CDR1 as LNHDA and CDR2 as SQIVND (reference sequence). V dropped 11 bases and J dropped 0 bases, with 17 bases sitting between them. CDR3 length: 15 amino acids. The full variable domain, completed using reference TRBV19 and TRBJ2-1, is DGGITQSPKYLFRKEGQNVTLSCEQNLNHDAMYWYRQDPGQGLRLIYYSQIVNDFQKGDIAEGYSVSREKKESFPLTVTSAQKNPTAFYLCACAGGTSSYNEQFFGPGTRLTVL.